Below are 30 T cell receptor beta chains sequenced from a single sample in a study of blood T cell repertoires in COVID-19. Libraries were prepared by immunoSEQ multiplex PCR; TCRdb keeps only in-frame clonotypes and omits some of them. This sample has about 50,000 clones; more than 70% occur once, and the top ten carry roughly 2.1%. The sequenced material came from peripheral blood. The receptors were gathered from a woman aged 60-75 years with acute or convalescent COVID-19.

The chain carries TRBV30 and TRBJ1-5; TRBD1 matches at 8 bases. Germline-derived CDR1 and CDR2 are GTSNPN and SVGIG (reference sequence). V lost 0 bases, J lost 6 bases, and 10 bases stayed unmatched. There are 16 residues in the CDR3. CDR3 sequence: CAWSVLGDRGRQPQHF. In DNA form, the CDR3 reads TGTGCCTGGAGTGTACTCGGTGACAGGGGTCGTCAGCCCCAGCATTTT.

The J gene is TRBJ1-1, the V gene TRBV6-1, with 7 bases fitting TRBD1. The CDR3 has 14 residues. J lost 5 bases, V lost 2 bases, and 5 bases had no gene match. Germline V CDR1 and CDR2: MNHNS, SASEGT. The chain's CDR3 is CASSELRQGTEAFF. Here the CDR3 DNA reads TGTGCCAGCAGTGAATTGCGACAGGGAACTGAAGCTTTCTTT.

The chain carries TRBV7-9 and TRBJ1-4; 8 nucleotides line up with TRBD1. With V trimmed by 1 base and J by 8 bases, 6 bases remained unmatched. Germline V gene lookup returns CDR1 SEHNR and CDR2 FQNEAQ (reference sequence). The CDR3 has 15 amino acids. CDR3 sequence: CASSLDGTGGEKLFF. The DNA for the CDR3 is TGTGCCAGCAGCTTAGATGGGACAGGCGGAGAAAAACTGTTTTTT.

The chain links TRBV5-1 to TRBJ2-3, with 10 nucleotides matching TRBD1. The germline gives CDR1 SGHRS, CDR2 YFSETQ. The CDR3 has 17 amino acids. V shed 2 bases, J shed 6 bases, and the junction held 12 bases outside the gene matches. CDR3 in amino acids: CASSFSTGTGDGDTQYF. In DNA, the CDR3 is TGCGCCAGCAGCTTTTCCACCGGGACAGGGGACGGGGATACGCAGTATTTT.

As to this clone: Compared with germline, one end of the junction differs, possibly owing to a read error. V and J are TRBV28 and TRBJ1-1; 8 positions match TRBD1. The CDR3 covers 13 residues. Germline-derived CDR1 and CDR2 are MDHEN and SYDVKM. As DNA, the CDR3 is TGTGCCGGCAGGGGGCCGGGGAACACTGAAGCTTTCTTT. Its translation: CAGRGPGNTEAFF.

J is TRBJ2-7 and V is TRBV14; possibly TRBD2 for D (7 bases). The germline gives CDR1 SGHDN, CDR2 FVKESK. Trimming shortened V by 0 bases and J by 6 bases, and 15 bases separated the two germline ends. The CDR3 runs 15 residues. For the CDR3, the DNA is TGTGCCAGCAGCCAAGATGGGGGGGCCCACCGCGAGCAGTACTTC. This codes for CASSQDGGAHREQYF.

This chain links TRBV9 with TRBJ1-1; D not certain. Trimming shortened V by 2 bases and J by 0 bases, and 8 bases separated the two germline ends. Looked up from germline, CDR1 is SGDLS and CDR2 is YYNGEE. This CDR3 is 14 amino acids long. CDR3 region: CASSVLHMNTEAFF. For the CDR3, the DNA is TGTGCCAGCAGCGTTTTACATATGAACACTGAAGCTTTCTTT.

The J gene is TRBJ2-5, the V gene TRBV7-9; D is perhaps TRBD1 (5 bases). Germline V gives CDR1 SEHNR, CDR2 FQNEAQ (reference sequence). The V end lost 5 bases, the J end lost 4 bases, and 14 bases lay between the germline ends. This CDR3 contains 14 residues. Here the CDR3 reads CASSVPGSGETQYF. The CDR3 DNA reads TGTGCCAGCAGCGTTCCAGGGTCGGGAGAGACCCAGTACTTC. Together with reference TRBV7-9 and TRBJ2-5, the CDR3 gives the full variable domain: DTGVSQNPRHKITKRGQNVTFRCDPISEHNRLYWYRQTLGQGPEFLTYFQNEAQLEKSRLLSDRFSAERPKGSFSTLEIQRTEQGDSAMYLCASSVPGSGETQYFGPGTRLLVL.

J is TRBJ1-3 and V is TRBV6-6; 8 bases match TRBD1. Germline V gene lookup returns CDR1 MNHNY and CDR2 SVGAGI (reference sequence). The CDR3 is 15 residues long. V gave up 7 bases and J gave up 2 bases; unmatched junction bases: 7. In DNA form, the CDR3 reads TGTGCCAGCACTTTACCGACAGGGGCTGGAAACACCATATATTTT. Translation: CASTLPTGAGNTIYF.

This clone has more than one count but fewer than ten. V usage is TRBV2 and J usage is TRBJ1-3; the match to TRBD1 covers 8 bases. The CDR3 runs 16 residues. Germline V gene data show CDR1 as SNHLY and CDR2 as FYNNEI. V lost 6 bases to trimming and J lost 2 bases; unmatched junction nucleotides: 9. The CDR3 region is CASRGQGAGPGNTIYF. The CDR3 DNA reads as TGTGCCAGCAGAGGACAGGGAGCGGGACCTGGAAACACCATATATTTT.

This chain joins TRBV19 and TRBJ2-4; 8 bases agree with TRBD1. This CDR3 is 11 amino acids long. The ends lost 8 bases at V and 7 bases at J; junction bases unmatched: 1. Germline V gene sequence: CDR1 LNHDA, CDR2 SQIVND (reference sequence). The CDR3, as DNA: TGTGCCAGTCAGGGGGCGAACATTCAGTACTTC. Encoded protein: CASQGANIQYF.

This chain joins TRBV5-1 and TRBJ2-7; perhaps TRBD1 as D (5 bases). Germline V gene data show CDR1 as SGHRS and CDR2 as YFSETQ. Between the trimmed V and J ends, which lost 0 bases and 2 bases, there was a span of 9 bases. This CDR3 has 14 amino acids. CDR3 in DNA: TGCGCCAGCAGCTTGGGGCAGGGTCCCTACGAGCAGTACTTC. Translating gives CASSLGQGPYEQYF.

In this sample, this clone turned up once. The V and J genes are TRBV5-1 and TRBJ2-7; unclear D gene. Per germline, CDR1 SGHRS and CDR2 YFSETQ. The CDR3 extends over 15 amino acids. Trimming pared 0 bases from V and 2 bases from J, leaving 12 bases between. CDR3 nucleotide sequence: TGCGCCAGCAGCTTGGGTCGGGTAGGTCCCTACGAGCAGTACTTC. Translated: CASSLGRVGPYEQYF.

The V call is TRBV12-3 or TRBV12-4, the J call TRBJ1-1, with D hard to call. This CDR3 has 12 amino acids. V was shortened by 4 bases and J by 7 bases, with 10 bases between the two germline ends. CDR3 in amino acids: CASSSAGYEAFF. DNA of the CDR3: TGTGCCAGCAGTTCTGCCGGGTATGAAGCTTTCTTT.

In this sample, this clone turned up a few times. The rearrangement uses TRBV6-5 and TRBJ2-1; possibly TRBD1 for D (7 bases). Deletions cut 2 bases from V and 8 bases from J, with 13 bases between. The germline gives CDR1 MNHEY, CDR2 SVGAGI. This CDR3 region has 14 residues. The CDR3 sequence is CASSYGGGGDEQFF. CDR3 sequence (DNA): TGTGCCAGCAGTTACGGAGGGGGCGGGGATGAGCAGTTCTTC.

The rearrangement links TRBV3-1 (or the pseudogene TRBV3-2) to TRBJ1-5, with D tentatively TRBD1 (6 bases). Deletions cut 6 bases from V and 4 bases from J, with 13 bases between. The germline CDR1 and CDR2 sequences are LGHDT and YNNKEL (reference sequence). The CDR3 contains 14 residues. The CDR3 region has the DNA TGTGCCAGCAGTTCTAGACAGGTTAATCAGCCCCAGCATTTT. Protein sequence: CASSSRQVNQPQHF.

The V and J genes are TRBV2 and TRBJ1-5, with D possibly matching TRBD1 (6 bases). V was trimmed by 7 bases and J by 8 bases, leaving 21 bases between them. The CDR3 sequence is 15 residues long. The V gene's germline CDR1 is SNHLY and CDR2 FYNNEI. Here the CDR3 reads CASKGGSPISKPQHF. The CDR3, as DNA: TGTGCCAGCAAGGGGGGGTCCCCGATCAGTAAGCCCCAGCATTTT.

J is TRBJ2-5 and V is TRBV9; D is ambiguous. The CDR3 covers 14 residues. From germline, CDR1 is SGDLS and CDR2 YYNGEE. Trimming cost V 0 bases and J 4 bases, with 10 bases left between them. In nucleotides, the CDR3 is TGTGCCAGCAGCGTAGGTCCTGGCCGAGAGACCCAGTACTTC. Amino acids: CASSVGPGRETQYF. The full variable domain, with the rest looked up from reference TRBV9 and TRBJ2-5, is DSGVTQTPKHLITATGQRVTLRCSPRSGDLSVYWYQQSLDQGLQFLIQYYNGEERAKGNILERFSAQQFPDLHSELNLSSLELGDSALYFCASSVGPGRETQYFGPGTRLLVL.

This chain uses TRBV5-1 with TRBJ1-2; 9 bases line up with TRBD1. Germline CDR1 and CDR2: SGHRS and YFSETQ. After removal of 4 bases from V and 7 bases from J, the junction contained 8 bases not matched to a gene. The length of the CDR3 is 14 residues. The CDR3 nucleotides are TGCGCCAGCAGCGTTCCGGGACAGGGTGGTGGCTACACCTTC. Its protein product is CASSVPGQGGGYTF.

This chain uses TRBV5-1 with TRBJ1-1; no firm D call. This CDR3 region has 14 residues. The germline V gene has CDR1 SGHRS and CDR2 YFSETQ. V was pared by 0 bases and J by 5 bases, with 11 bases between. CDR3 sequence (DNA): TGCGCCAGCAGCTTGGGTGGCGGCGGGACTGAAGCTTTCTTT. It encodes CASSLGGGGTEAFF.

The chain uses TRBV7-9 and TRBJ1-6; D possibly corresponds to TRBD1 (5 bases). The CDR3 consists of 11 residues. Trimming shortened V by 4 bases and J by 15 bases, and 10 bases separated the two germline ends. Germline V gene sequence: CDR1 SEHNR, CDR2 FQNEAQ (reference sequence). The CDR3 sequence: CASSSTGVLHF. The CDR3 nucleotides read TGTGCCAGCAGCTCTACAGGAGTCCTCCACTTT.

The chain is built from TRBV10-3 and TRBJ1-5; unclear D gene. This CDR3 contains 14 residues. The V gene lost 2 bases and the J gene lost 7 bases, with 12 bases spanning the gap. From germline, CDR1 is ENHRY and CDR2 SYGVKD. The CDR3 coding sequence is TGTGCCATCAGTGAGGGGAGTCTCGGACAGCCCCAGCATTTT. It is translated as CAISEGSLGQPQHF.

This chain uses TRBV5-1 with TRBJ2-1; TRBD2 might be the D (5 bases). Trimming shortened V by 4 bases and J by 0 bases, and 17 bases separated the two germline ends. Germline assignment: CDR1 SGHRS and CDR2 YFSETQ. This CDR3 contains 17 residues. CDR3 region: CASSLNPRARSYNEQFF. The CDR3 DNA reads TGCGCCAGCAGCCTGAATCCGCGGGCTCGCTCCTACAATGAGCAGTTCTTC.

The chain recombines TRBV28 with TRBJ2-3; 8 nucleotides align to TRBD2. The V segment lost 5 bases and the J segment 5 bases; nucleotides outside the gene matches: 9. Per the germline V gene, CDR1 is MDHEN and CDR2 is SYDVKM. The CDR3 is 15 amino acids. The CDR3 protein is CASSPPAGEVDTQYF. The CDR3, as DNA: TGTGCCAGCAGTCCCCCAGCGGGAGAGGTAGATACGCAGTATTTT. The whole variable domain, remainder taken from reference TRBV28 and TRBJ2-3, is DVKVTQSSRYLVKRTGEKVFLECVQDMDHENMFWYRQDPGLGLRLIYFSYDVKMKEKGDIPEGYSVSREKKERFSLILESASTNQTSMYLCASSPPAGEVDTQYFGPGTRLTVL.

This clone was recorded a few times. The chain employs TRBV3-1 (or the pseudogene TRBV3-2) and TRBJ1-2; perhaps TRBD1 as D (5 bases). Germline-derived CDR1 and CDR2 are LGHDT and YNNKEL (reference sequence). V lost 4 bases, J lost 6 bases, and 12 bases lay in between. This CDR3 spans 13 amino acids. The CDR3 coding sequence is TGTGCCAGCAGCCCCAGGGCAAATGATGGCTACACCTTC. Translating gives CASSPRANDGYTF.

The rearrangement links TRBV5-1 to TRBJ1-1, with TRBD1 identical over 9 bases. The V segment lost 2 bases and the J segment 5 bases; nucleotides outside the gene matches: 4. CDR3 length: 14 residues. Looked up from germline, CDR1 is SGHRS and CDR2 is YFSETQ. The CDR3 DNA reads TGCGCCAGCAGCTTAACAGGGGGCTTGACTGAAGCTTTCTTT. This gives the protein CASSLTGGLTEAFF.

The sample holds one count of this clone. The V call is TRBV5-4, the J call TRBJ2-2; no clear D gene. V was shortened by 1 base and J by 0 bases, with 7 bases between the two germline ends. CDR1 is SGHNT and CDR2 is YYREEE in the germline V gene (reference sequence). This CDR3 is 15 amino acids long. CDR3 sequence (DNA): TGTGCCAGCAGCTTGAGACAAGCGAACACCGGGGAGCTGTTTTTT. Protein sequence: CASSLRQANTGELFF.

This chain connects TRBV19 to TRBJ1-3, with D hard to call. CDR1 is LNHDA and CDR2 is SQIVND in the germline V gene (reference sequence). The V end lost 6 bases, the J end lost 0 bases, and 9 bases lay between the germline ends. The CDR3 runs to 14 residues. The CDR3 spells CASSPPSSGNTIYF. The DNA for the CDR3 is TGTGCCAGTAGCCCCCCGAGCTCTGGAAACACCATATATTTT.

The V call is TRBV7-8, the J call TRBJ1-1; D not certain. The CDR3 is made up of 14 amino acids. Germline V gives CDR1 SGHVS, CDR2 FQNEAQ. The germline V and J ends were trimmed by 4 bases and 0 bases, with 9 bases remaining between them. The CDR3 nucleotides are TGTGCCAGCAGCTCCCAGATTATGAACACTGAAGCTTTCTTT. Its protein is CASSSQIMNTEAFF.

This clone has only a few counts. The chain recombines TRBV27 with TRBJ2-2; D is ambiguous. From germline, CDR1 is MNHEY and CDR2 SMNVEV (reference sequence). Between the trimmed V and J ends, which lost 3 bases and 4 bases, there was a span of 12 bases. The CDR3 consists of 15 residues. CDR3 nucleotide sequence: TGTGCCAGCAGTTTGTGGGCTACAAGCACCGGGGAGCTGTTTTTT. This translates into CASSLWATSTGELFF.